The 4 T cell receptor beta chains presented below share a single source sample, sequenced in a study of T cell repertoires in cytomegalovirus infection. A single record per CDR3 protein comes from TCRdb applying MiXCR to the reads. Of 680,000 or so distinct CDR3 sequences listed, around 30% are singletons. These receptors lack a known antigen. The sample in question was cultured PBMCs, obtained from culture after CMV antigen stimulation. Every receptor here comes from a human donor in good health (CMV status not recorded). Some clones in this sample may be carry-over from other donors' samples.

In the case of this clonotype: A single base separates this from a much larger clone, so it may be a read error. The genes are TRBV7-2 and TRBJ2-1, with D possibly being TRBD2 (6 bases). The germline CDR1 and CDR2 sequences are SGHTA and FQGNSA. This CDR3 has 13 amino acids. The CDR3 coding sequence is TGTGCCAGCAGCTCCTCTAGCGACCATGAGCAGCTCTTC. Translation: CASSSSSDHEQLF.

The rearrangement uses TRBV29-1 and TRBJ2-1, with 9 bases that match TRBD1. Trimming at V came to 1 base and at J to 3 bases, leaving 10 bases not matched to a gene. CDR1 SQVTM and CDR2 ANQGSEA come from the germline V gene. The length of the CDR3 is 17 residues. CDR3: CSVEGESSDRGYNEQFF. The DNA for the CDR3 is TGCAGCGTTGAAGGGGAGTCGTCGGACAGGGGCTACAATGAGCAGTTCTTC.

This clonotype showed up just once. The rearrangement uses TRBV6-6 and TRBJ1-1; the D is unclear. Germline assignment: CDR1 MNHNY and CDR2 SVGAGI (reference sequence). This CDR3 comprises 13 residues. V was trimmed by 7 bases and J by 0 bases, leaving 9 bases between them. Here the CDR3 reads CASTPSLNTEAFF. In DNA form, the CDR3 reads TGTGCCAGCACCCCCAGCCTGAACACTGAAGCTTTCTTT.

The chain links TRBV6-6 to TRBJ2-3, with D possibly TRBD1 on 5 matching bases. CDR3 length equals 15 residues. Germline V gene data show CDR1 as MNHNY and CDR2 as SVGAGI (reference sequence). The V gene lost 4 bases and the J gene lost 2 bases, with 13 bases spanning the gap. The CDR3: CASSLRGPYTDTQYF. Here the CDR3 DNA reads TGTGCCAGCAGTTTAAGGGGTCCTTACACAGATACGCAGTATTTT.